This T cell receptor beta chain was recorded in a study of glioma-infiltrating T cells. The study, taken as a whole, reports: Tissue-blood divergence was below expectation in non-neoplastic patients, above in gliomas.

Using RNA template, CDR3s of TCR alpha and beta were amplified with iRepertoire arm-PCR. For one-step reverse transcription and amplification, about 90-450 ng of tissue mRNA or PBMC total RNA was used. TCRdb redid the calling of the multiplex PCR reads with MiXCR, one entry per CDR3 protein. Of some 100,000 distinct CDR3 sequences detected, approximately 26% appear once; the ten largest clones hold roughly 30%. The CDR3 consists of 10 residues. The V and J ends lost 10 bases and 9 bases respectively, with 10 bases between them. Germline V CDR1 and CDR2: MDHEN, SYDVKM. This clonotype occurred many times. Its antigen is not identified.

The sequencing sample was made of glioma tissue, nonneoplastic brain tissue, or PBMCs (not recorded which). This receptor was obtained from a human donor with low-grade glioma or glioblastoma, undergoing nonglioma brain surgery, or in good health (not recorded which). V gene TRBV28 combines with J gene TRBJ2-1; D unclear. In DNA form, the CDR3 reads TGTGCCACCTGGCTTTCTGAGCAGTTCTTC. Protein product: CATWLSEQFF.